Listed below are T cell receptor beta chains from one sample, sequenced in a study of PD-1 blockade in classical Hodgkin lymphoma. Libraries were prepared by immunoSEQ multiplex PCR; TCRdb keeps only in-frame clonotypes and omits some of them. The data hold about 15,000 clones, with 89% observed a single time. The sample in question was CD8+ T cells from blood, obtained before the fourth cycle of nivolumab. These TCRs come from a human donor with classical Hodgkin lymphoma. Each CDR3 is given with its conserved first and last residue. A D gene is named only where the DNA matches it firmly. Size values are once, few and many counts, or a class for expanded clones, and some rows have none.

clone size,D gene,J gene,V gene,CDR3 DNA,CDR3 protein
.,TRBD1,TRBJ2-5,TRBV30,TGTGCCTGGACCTCGGACAGGGGGCGTTTTGAGACCCAGTACTTC,CAWTSDRGRFETQYF
.,TRBD2,TRBJ2-3,TRBV7-9,TGTGCCAGCAACGGACTAGCGGGGACTAGCACAGATACGCAGTATTTT,CASNGLAGTSTDTQYF
.,.,TRBJ2-1,TRBV19,TGTGCCAGTAGTATGGGCGCGCGGGGCCGATACAATGAGCAGTTCTTC,CASSMGARGRYNEQFF
.,TRBD1,TRBJ2-7,TRBV27,TGTGCCAGCCGACAGGGGCGAATCTACGAGCAGTACTTC,CASRQGRIYEQYF
.,.,TRBJ2-5,TRBV2,TGTGCCAGCAGTGTGGACATACAAGAGACCCAGTACTTC,CASSVDIQETQYF
.,.,TRBJ2-1,TRBV7-9,TGTGCCAGCAGCTTAGTAGCTAGGATCAATGAGCAGTTCTTC,CASSLVARINEQFF
.,.,TRBJ2-5,TRBV7-9,TGTGCCAGCAGCTTAGGAGTGAGGTTAGGCCCGCTACGTGGGACCCAGTACTTC,CASSLGVRLGPLRGTQYF
.,.,TRBJ2-2,TRBV4-1,TGCGCCAGCAGCCAATCAGGAGGCACCGGGGAGCTGTTTTTT,CASSQSGGTGELFF
few,.,TRBJ1-5,TRBV13,TGTGCCAGCAGCTCGGGTACCGCGAATCAGCCCCAGCATTTT,CASSSGTANQPQHF
.,.,TRBJ1-1,TRBV7-6,TGTGCCAGCAGTCCAACTTACACAGGGGAAGCTTTCTTT,CASSPTYTGEAFF
.,TRBD2,TRBJ2-7,TRBV2,TGTGCCAGCAGTGGGCTAGCGGAAAGGTCGGGAGGCTACGAGCAGTACTTC,CASSGLAERSGGYEQYF
.,.,TRBJ2-1,TRBV27,TGTGCCAGCAGTTTGGCGGGGCCCTCCTACAATGAGCAGTTCTTC,CASSLAGPSYNEQFF